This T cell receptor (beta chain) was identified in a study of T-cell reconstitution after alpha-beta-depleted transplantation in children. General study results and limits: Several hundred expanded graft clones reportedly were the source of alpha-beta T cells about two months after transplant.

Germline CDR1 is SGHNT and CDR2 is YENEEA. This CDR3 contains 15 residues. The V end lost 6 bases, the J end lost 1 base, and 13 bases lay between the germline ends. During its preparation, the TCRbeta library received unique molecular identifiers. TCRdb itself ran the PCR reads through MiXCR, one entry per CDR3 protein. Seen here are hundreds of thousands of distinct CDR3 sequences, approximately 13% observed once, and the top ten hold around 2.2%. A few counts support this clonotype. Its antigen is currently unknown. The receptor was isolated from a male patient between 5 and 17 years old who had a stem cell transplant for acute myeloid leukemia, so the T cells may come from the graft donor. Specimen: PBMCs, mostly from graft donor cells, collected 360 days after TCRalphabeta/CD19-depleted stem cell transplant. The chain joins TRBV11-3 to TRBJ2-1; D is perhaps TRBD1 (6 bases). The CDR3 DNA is TGTGCCAGCAGTTCCAGGGGTGATTCCTACAATGAGCAGTTCTTC. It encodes CASSSRGDSYNEQFF. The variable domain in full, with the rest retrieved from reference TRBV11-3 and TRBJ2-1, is EAGVVQSPRYKIIEKKQPVAFWCNPISGHNTLYWYLQNLGQGPELLIRYENEEAVDDSQLPKDRFSAERLKGVDSTLKIQPAELGDSAVYLCASSSRGDSYNEQFFGPGTRLTVL.